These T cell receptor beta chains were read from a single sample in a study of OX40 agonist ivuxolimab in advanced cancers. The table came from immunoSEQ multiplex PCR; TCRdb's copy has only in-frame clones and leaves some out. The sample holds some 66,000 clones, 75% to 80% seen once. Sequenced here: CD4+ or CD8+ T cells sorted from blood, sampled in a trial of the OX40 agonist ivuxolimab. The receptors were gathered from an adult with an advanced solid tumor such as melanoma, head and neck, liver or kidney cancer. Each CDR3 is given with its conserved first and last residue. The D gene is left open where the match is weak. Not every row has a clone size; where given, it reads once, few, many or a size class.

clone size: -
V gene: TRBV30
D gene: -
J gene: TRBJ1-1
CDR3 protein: CAWSYTDTEAFF
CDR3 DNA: TGTGCCTGGAGCTACACGGACACTGAAGCTTTCTTT

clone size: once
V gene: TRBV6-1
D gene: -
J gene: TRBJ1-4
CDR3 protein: CASTFYGESNEKLFF
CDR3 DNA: TGTGCCAGCACTTTCTACGGGGAATCTAATGAAAAACTGTTTTTT

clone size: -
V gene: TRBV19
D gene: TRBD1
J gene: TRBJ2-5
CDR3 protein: CASSPRTGVEETQYF
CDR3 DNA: TGTGCCAGTAGCCCGAGGACAGGGGTTGAGGAGACCCAGTACTTC

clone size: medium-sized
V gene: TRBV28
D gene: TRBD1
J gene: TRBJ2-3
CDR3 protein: CASRRQGADTQYF
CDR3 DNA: TGTGCCAGCAGGAGACAGGGGGCAGATACGCAGTATTTT

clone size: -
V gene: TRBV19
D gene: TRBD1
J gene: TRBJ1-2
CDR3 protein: CASSILPSTGFIFYGYTF
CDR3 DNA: TGTGCCAGTAGTATTTTACCATCGACAGGGTTTATTTTCTATGGCTACACCTTC

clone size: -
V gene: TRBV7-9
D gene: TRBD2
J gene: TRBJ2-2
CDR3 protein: CASSAGVGELFF
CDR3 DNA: TGTGCCAGCAGCGCGGGAGTCGGGGAGCTGTTTTTT

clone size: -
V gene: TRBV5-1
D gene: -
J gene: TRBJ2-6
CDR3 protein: CATRPGNSGANVLTF
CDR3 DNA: TGCGCCACCCGGCCGGGGAACTCTGGGGCCAACGTCCTGACTTTC

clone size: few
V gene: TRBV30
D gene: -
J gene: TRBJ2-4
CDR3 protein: CAWSEGSYLAKNIQYF
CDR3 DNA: TGTGCCTGGAGTGAAGGGAGTTACCTAGCCAAAAACATTCAGTACTTC

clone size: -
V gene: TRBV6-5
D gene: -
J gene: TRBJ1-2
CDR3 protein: CASSYRADNGYTF
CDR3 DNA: TGTGCCAGCAGTTATAGGGCGGATAATGGCTACACCTTC

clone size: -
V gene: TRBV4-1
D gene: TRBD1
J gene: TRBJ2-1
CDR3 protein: CASSPAGQGARNEQFF
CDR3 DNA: TGCGCCAGCAGCCCCGCGGGACAGGGGGCACGCAATGAGCAGTTCTTC

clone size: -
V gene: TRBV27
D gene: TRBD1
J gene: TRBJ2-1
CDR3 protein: CASSQGQGAGNEQFF
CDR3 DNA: TGTGCCAGCAGTCAGGGACAGGGGGCTGGGAATGAGCAGTTCTTC

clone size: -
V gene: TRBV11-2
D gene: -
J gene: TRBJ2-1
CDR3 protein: CASSWGRGLTSYNEQFF
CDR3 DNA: TGTGCCAGCAGCTGGGGGCGTGGGCTTACCTCCTACAATGAGCAGTTCTTC

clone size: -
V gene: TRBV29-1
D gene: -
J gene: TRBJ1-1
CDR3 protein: CSVAGGATEAFF
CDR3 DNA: TGCAGCGTTGCCGGAGGGGCCACTGAAGCTTTCTTT

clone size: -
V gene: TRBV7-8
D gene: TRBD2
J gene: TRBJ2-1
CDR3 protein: CASSSGLAESNEQFF
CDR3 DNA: TGTGCCAGCAGCTCCGGACTAGCGGAGTCCAATGAGCAGTTCTTC

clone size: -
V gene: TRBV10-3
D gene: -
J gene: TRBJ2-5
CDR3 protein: CAISRVSGETQYF
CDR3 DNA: TGTGCCATCAGCAGGGTTTCCGGAGAGACCCAGTACTTC

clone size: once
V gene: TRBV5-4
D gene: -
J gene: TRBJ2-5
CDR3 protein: CASSLDPVQQETQYF
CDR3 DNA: TGTGCCAGCAGCTTGGACCCGGTGCAGCAAGAGACCCAGTACTTC

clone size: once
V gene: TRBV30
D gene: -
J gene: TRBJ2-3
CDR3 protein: CAWTQSPGGTQYF
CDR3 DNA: TGTGCCTGGACCCAATCCCCAGGAGGTACGCAGTATTTT

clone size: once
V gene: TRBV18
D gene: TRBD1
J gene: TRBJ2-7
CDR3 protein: CASSPRQGTYEQYF
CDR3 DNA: TGTGCCAGCTCACCACGACAGGGGACCTACGAGCAGTACTTC